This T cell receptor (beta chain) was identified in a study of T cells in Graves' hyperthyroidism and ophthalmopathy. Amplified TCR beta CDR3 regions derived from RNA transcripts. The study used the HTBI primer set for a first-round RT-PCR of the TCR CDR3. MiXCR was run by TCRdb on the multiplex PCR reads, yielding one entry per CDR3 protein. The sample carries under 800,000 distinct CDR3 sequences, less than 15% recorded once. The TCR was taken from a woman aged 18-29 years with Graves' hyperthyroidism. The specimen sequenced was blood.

Here the CDR3 reads CATSDSGTGGRNEQFF. DNA for the CDR3: TGTGCCACCAGTGATTCCGGGACAGGGGGCAGGAATGAGCAGTTCTTC. This chain links TRBV24-1 with TRBJ2-1, with 12 nucleotides matching TRBD1. V was pared by 2 bases and J by 7 bases, with 5 bases of the junction left unmatched. Germline values: CDR1 KGHDR, CDR2 SFDVKD. The CDR3 runs to 16 residues.